A single T cell receptor (beta chain) is shown here with its context. Its antigen is still unknown. CDR1 is LNHDA and CDR2 is SQIVND in the germline V gene (reference sequence). CDR3 length: 15 residues. After re-calling the 5' RACE reads, TCRdb lists one entry per CDR3 protein, DNA absent. Its clone listing holds approximately 330,000 distinct CDR3 sequences. The data derive from a study of monozygotic twins with inflammatory bowel disease. General study points: TCRbeta diversity (inverse Simpson) was lower in IBD patients than in healthy co-twins. Support was lacking for any single strong IBD-associated signal or clonotype.

This chain links TRBV19 with TRBJ2-2; TCRdb's assignment of TRBD1 cannot be checked, as there is no DNA. Material for sequencing was blood. This TCR was sampled from a human donor with ulcerative colitis or Crohn's disease, or a healthy co-twin of an affected twin (not recorded which). CDR3 in amino acids: CASSGAITNTGELFF.